The sequence of this T cell receptor beta chain was determined in a study of T cells in Graves' hyperthyroidism and ophthalmopathy. Across the study: At the time of initial diagnosis and before any treatment, peripheral blood was collected.

Remarks on this clonotype: Its antigen is unidentified.

Clinical Activity Scores of at least 3, NOSPECS grades of at least 4 and durations under 3 months characterized ophthalmopathy patients. Points from the study as a whole: Most thyroid-expanded clonotypes above 0.001 were also found in blood. The model predicted ophthalmopathy a median around 6.5 months before onset.

Amplified TCR beta CDR3 regions came from RNA transcripts. Primed by the HTBI set, a first-round RT-PCR was run on the TCR CDR3. TCRdb redid the calling of the multiplex PCR reads with MiXCR, one entry per CDR3 protein. The profile shows about 380,000 distinct CDR3 sequences, about a fifth of them singletons. With 7 bases removed from V and 2 bases from J, the gap between germline ends came to 9 bases. Germline-derived CDR1 and CDR2 are WSHSY and SAAADI. The CDR3 consists of 12 residues. The sequence derives from a man aged 18-30 years with Graves' ophthalmopathy. The genes are TRBV10-2 and TRBJ2-7, with D possibly being TRBD2 (5 bases). The source material was blood. CDR3 in DNA: TGCGCCAGCAAGGACGGGACCTACGAGCAGTACTTC. This encodes CASKDGTYEQYF.